This entry features one TCR beta chain sequence. Trimming removed 0 bases from V and 3 bases from J, with 16 bases in between. The CDR3 length is 16 residues. The germline CDR1 and CDR2 sequences are SGHRS and YFSETQ. In the original processing: Researchers report that nucleated cell counts were estimated from reference gene primer amplification. TCRdb's copy holds only in-frame clones and misses some; the assay was immunoSEQ multiplex PCR. The DNA was the basis for D and trimming; V, J and clone size are from that table. The sample lists 200,000 or so clones; around nine tenths were seen once. The data were obtained in a study of blood T cell repertoires in COVID-19. Study details: Cohort 3 donors counted as recovered after two negative PCRs, clearance, or resolved symptoms. Sources were T cells, B-cell-depleted T cells, or PBMCs; the material itself was cDNA or gDNA.

Enrolled through a virtual design, the participants were between about 18 and 100 years of age and came from about two dozen US areas. The sequence derives from a young man in a cohort exposed to, infected with or recovered from COVID-19 (not recorded which). This chain joins TRBV5-1 and TRBJ2-7; the D gene is possibly TRBD2 (6 bases). The sample taken for sequencing was PBMCs or T cells enriched from blood (not recorded which). As DNA, the CDR3 is TGCGCCAGCAGCTTGGGGACTACCCTCTCCGACTACGAGCAGTACTTC. Protein product: CASSLGTTLSDYEQYF.